The rows below give T cell receptor beta chains drawn from one sample of a study of blood T cell repertoires in COVID-19. Clones were read by immunoSEQ multiplex PCR, and TCRdb kept only the in-frame ones, dropping some. The profile shows under 150,000 clones, over 75% of them singletons. The sample taken for sequencing was peripheral blood. All receptors come from a man aged 45-65 years with acute or convalescent COVID-19. CDR3s include the opening cysteine and the closing phenylalanine or tryptophan. D genes are given only for firm matches. Part of the rows lack a size; the others show once, few, many or a class for expanded clones.

size: NA; J: TRBJ2-1; D: TRBD1; V: TRBV19; DNA: TGTGCCAGTACCCAGGGGGACTACAATGAGCAGTTCTTC; CDR3: CASTQGDYNEQFF
size: NA; J: TRBJ2-3; D: TRBD2; V: TRBV29-1; DNA: TGCAGCGTTGAAGATCCAGGACTAGCGAGCACAGATACGCAGTATTTT; CDR3: CSVEDPGLASTDTQYF
size: once; J: TRBJ1-2; D: NA; V: TRBV30; DNA: TGTGCCTGGAGTTCTACAGGGCTTATGGATGGCTACACCTTC; CDR3: CAWSSTGLMDGYTF
size: NA; J: TRBJ2-3; D: NA; V: TRBV2; DNA: TGTGCCAGCACCCCAGGGGATACGCAGTATTTT; CDR3: CASTPGDTQYF
size: NA; J: TRBJ1-4; D: NA; V: TRBV4-3; DNA: TGCGCCAGCAGCAGTCAACCGGGGGGTGAAAAACTGTTTTTT; CDR3: CASSSQPGGEKLFF
size: NA; J: TRBJ2-1; D: NA; V: TRBV5-1; DNA: TGCGCCAGCAGCTTGGTCCTACCACTCAATGAGCAGTTCTTC; CDR3: CASSLVLPLNEQFF
size: once; J: TRBJ2-2; D: TRBD2; V: TRBV7-2; DNA: TGTGCCAGCAGCTCTCGGACTAGCGGGAGGGAGGGGGAGCTGTTTTTT; CDR3: CASSSRTSGREGELFF
size: NA; J: TRBJ1-2; D: NA; V: TRBV7-9; DNA: TGTGCCAGCAGCTTCGGGTTAGCTAACTATGGCTACACCTTC; CDR3: CASSFGLANYGYTF
size: NA; J: TRBJ2-5; D: TRBD2; V: TRBV5-5; DNA: TGTGCCAGCAGCCCCCCGGGACTAGTGGGAGAGACCCAGTACTTC; CDR3: CASSPPGLVGETQYF
size: once; J: TRBJ2-7; D: NA; V: TRBV4-2; DNA: TGTGCCAGCAGCCAAGATCTCCGGGACTACGAGCAGTACTTC; CDR3: CASSQDLRDYEQYF
size: NA; J: TRBJ2-7; D: NA; V: TRBV5-1; DNA: TGCGCCAGCAGCTTGGTAGGAGGAGAAGACTACGAGCAGTACTTC; CDR3: CASSLVGGEDYEQYF
size: NA; J: TRBJ1-5; D: TRBD1; V: TRBV24-1; DNA: TGTGCCACCAGTTACAGGGGGGATCAGCCCCAGCATTTT; CDR3: CATSYRGDQPQHF
size: NA; J: TRBJ1-2; D: TRBD1; V: TRBV9; DNA: TGTGCCAGCAGCGTAGGAAGGGGGCAGCTAGGCTACACCTTC; CDR3: CASSVGRGQLGYTF